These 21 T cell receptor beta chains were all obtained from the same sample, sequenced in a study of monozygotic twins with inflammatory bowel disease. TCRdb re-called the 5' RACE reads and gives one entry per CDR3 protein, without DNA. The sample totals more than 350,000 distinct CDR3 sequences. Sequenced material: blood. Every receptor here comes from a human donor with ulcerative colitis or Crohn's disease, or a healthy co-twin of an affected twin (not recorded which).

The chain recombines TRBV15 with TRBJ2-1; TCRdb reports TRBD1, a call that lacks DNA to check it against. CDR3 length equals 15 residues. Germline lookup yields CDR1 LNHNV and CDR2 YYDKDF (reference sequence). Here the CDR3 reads CATSRDGADYNEQFF.

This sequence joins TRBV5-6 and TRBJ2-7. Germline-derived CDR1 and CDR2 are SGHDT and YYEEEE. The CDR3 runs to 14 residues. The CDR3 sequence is CASSRKDGAYEQYF.

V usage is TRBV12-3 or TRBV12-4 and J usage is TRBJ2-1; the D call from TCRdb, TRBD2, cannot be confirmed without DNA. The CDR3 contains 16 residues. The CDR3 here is CASSLSSSGSSYEQFF.

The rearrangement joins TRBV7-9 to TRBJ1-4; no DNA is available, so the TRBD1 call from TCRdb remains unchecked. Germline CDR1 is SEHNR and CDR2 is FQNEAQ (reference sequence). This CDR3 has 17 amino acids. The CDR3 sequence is CASSLTDSFTTNEKLFF.

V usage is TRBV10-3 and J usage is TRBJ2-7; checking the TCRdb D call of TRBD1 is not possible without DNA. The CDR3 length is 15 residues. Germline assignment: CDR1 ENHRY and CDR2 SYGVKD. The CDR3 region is CAISDRQGSPYEQYF.

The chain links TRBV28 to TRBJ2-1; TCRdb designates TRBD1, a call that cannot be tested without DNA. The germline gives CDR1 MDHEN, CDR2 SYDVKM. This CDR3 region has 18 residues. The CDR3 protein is CASSFLPGGRAIYNEQFF.

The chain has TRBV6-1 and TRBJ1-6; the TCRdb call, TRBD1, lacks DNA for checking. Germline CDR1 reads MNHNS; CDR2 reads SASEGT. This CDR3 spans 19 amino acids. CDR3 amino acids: CASSVPKGTASSYNSPLHF.

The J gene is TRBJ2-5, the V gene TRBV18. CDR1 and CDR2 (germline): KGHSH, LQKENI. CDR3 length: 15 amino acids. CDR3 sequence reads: CASSLMRQMVETQYF.

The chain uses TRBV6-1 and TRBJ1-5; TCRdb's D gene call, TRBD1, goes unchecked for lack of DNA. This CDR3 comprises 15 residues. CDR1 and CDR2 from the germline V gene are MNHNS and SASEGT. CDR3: CASRRTGFDNQPQHF.

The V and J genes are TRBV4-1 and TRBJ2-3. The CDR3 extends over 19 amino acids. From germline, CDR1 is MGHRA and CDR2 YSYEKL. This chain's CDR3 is CASSLDPLFPATSTDTQYF.

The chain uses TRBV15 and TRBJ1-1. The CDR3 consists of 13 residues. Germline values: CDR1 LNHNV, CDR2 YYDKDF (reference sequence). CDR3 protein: CATSLWTNTEAFF.

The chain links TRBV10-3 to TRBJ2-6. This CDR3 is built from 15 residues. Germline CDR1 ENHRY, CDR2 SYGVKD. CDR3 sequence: CAIRRTGSGANVLTF.

This CDR3 reads CSAPQGTNDEQFF. The V and J genes are TRBV20-1 and TRBJ2-1; TCRdb names TRBD1, which stays unverified in the absence of DNA. The CDR3 is 13 amino acids. Germline V gives CDR1 DFQATT, CDR2 SNEGSKA (reference sequence).

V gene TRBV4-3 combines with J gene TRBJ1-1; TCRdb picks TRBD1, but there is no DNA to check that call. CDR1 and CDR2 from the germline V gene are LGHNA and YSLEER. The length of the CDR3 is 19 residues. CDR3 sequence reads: CASSPDLTGGITLNTEAFF.

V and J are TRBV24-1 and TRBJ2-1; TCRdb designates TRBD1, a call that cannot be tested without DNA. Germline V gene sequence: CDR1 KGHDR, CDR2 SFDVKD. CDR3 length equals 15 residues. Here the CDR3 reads CATSDPGTGMNEQFF.

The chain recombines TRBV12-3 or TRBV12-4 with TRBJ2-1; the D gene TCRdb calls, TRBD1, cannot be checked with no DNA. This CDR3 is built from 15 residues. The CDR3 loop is CASSASLGGYNEQFF.

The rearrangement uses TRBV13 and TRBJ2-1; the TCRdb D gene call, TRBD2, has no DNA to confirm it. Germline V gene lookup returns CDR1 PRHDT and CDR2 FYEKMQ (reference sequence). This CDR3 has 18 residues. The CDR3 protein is CASSLVVGLASSYNEQFF.

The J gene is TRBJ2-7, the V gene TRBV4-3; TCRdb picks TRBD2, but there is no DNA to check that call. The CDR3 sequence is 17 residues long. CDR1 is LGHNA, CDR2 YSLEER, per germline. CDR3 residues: CASSQRLAGPPPYEQYF.

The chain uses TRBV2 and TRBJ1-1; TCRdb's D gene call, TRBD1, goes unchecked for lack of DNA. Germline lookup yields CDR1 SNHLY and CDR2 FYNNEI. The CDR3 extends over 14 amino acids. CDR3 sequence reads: CASGIQGRDTEAFF. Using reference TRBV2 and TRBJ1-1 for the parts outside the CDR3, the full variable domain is EPEVTQTPSHQVTQMGQEVILRCVPISNHLYFYWYRQILGQKVEFLVSFYNNEISEKSEIFDDQFSVERPDGSNFTLKIRSTKLEDSAMYFCASGIQGRDTEAFFGQGTRLTVV.

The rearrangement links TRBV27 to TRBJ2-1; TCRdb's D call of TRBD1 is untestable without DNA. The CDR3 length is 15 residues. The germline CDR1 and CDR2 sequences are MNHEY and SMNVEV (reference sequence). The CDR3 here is CASTLGAKLDNEQFF.

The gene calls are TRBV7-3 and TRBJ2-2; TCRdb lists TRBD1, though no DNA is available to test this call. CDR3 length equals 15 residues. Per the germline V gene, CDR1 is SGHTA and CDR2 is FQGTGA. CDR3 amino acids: CASSSQPDSTGELFF.